This record looks at one T cell receptor (beta chain) sequence and its context. Its antigen is unknown. Sequencing used immunoSEQ multiplex PCR; TCRdb keeps in-frame clones, though not all of them. The table includes 84,000 or so clones, approximately 80% detected once. This sample was included in a study of radiotherapy plus CTLA-4 blockade in lung cancer. CDR3 length: 14 amino acids. V lost 4 bases, J lost 7 bases, and 6 bases stayed unmatched. Germline V gene sequence: CDR1 KGHSH, CDR2 LQKENI. General observations from the study: Interferon-beta, together with early blood T cell clone dynamics, reportedly best predicted response. Blood-borne expansion of tumor-derived TCR clones followed radiotherapy plus ipilimumab.

Ipilimumab-mediated CTLA-4 blockade plus focal radiation was given to patients having chemo-refractory metastatic non-small-cell lung cancer. This TCR came from a human donor with non-small cell lung cancer that progressed on radiotherapy plus ipilimumab. The sample was peripheral blood, taken from a patient treated with radiotherapy plus ipilimumab. The chain couples TRBV18 to TRBJ2-2; TRBD2 agrees at 7 bases. The CDR3 here is CASSLLASGGELFF. The CDR3 region has the DNA TGTGCCAGCTCACTGCTAGCTAGCGGCGGGGAGCTGTTTTTT.